These 22 T cell receptor beta chains originate from one sample sequenced in a study of technical replicates of blood from a handful of donors. Clones were read by immunoSEQ multiplex PCR, and TCRdb kept only the in-frame ones, dropping some. The sample holds around 67,000 clones, 80% to 95% seen once. Sequencing input: T cells isolated from PBMCs. All receptors derive from a human donor in good health.

The V call is TRBV9, the J call TRBJ1-5, with D possibly TRBD1 on 6 matching bases. Trimming left V 0 bases short and J 7 bases short, with 8 bases between. The CDR3 has 13 amino acids. Germline V gives CDR1 SGDLS, CDR2 YYNGEE. CDR3 region: CASSVEGVQPQHF. The CDR3 coding sequence is TGTGCCAGCAGCGTAGAGGGGGTCCAGCCCCAGCATTTT.

The chain links TRBV28 to TRBJ2-3; 7 bases are shared with TRBD2. The CDR3 runs to 14 residues. Germline V gene sequence: CDR1 MDHEN, CDR2 SYDVKM. V was pared by 8 bases and J by 0 bases, with 5 bases of the junction left unmatched. CDR3 sequence: CASSSGISTDTQYF. For the CDR3, the DNA is TGTGCCAGCTCAAGCGGGATCAGCACAGATACGCAGTATTTT.

The chain is built from TRBV7-6 and TRBJ1-1; tentative D call: TRBD1 (6 bases). The germline V gene has CDR1 SGHVS and CDR2 FNYEAQ. V was clipped by 5 bases and J by 3 bases, with 13 bases between them. This CDR3 has 14 amino acids. The CDR3 nucleotides are TGTGCCAGCAGCCAAGGCAGGGGATACACTGAAGCTTTCTTT. Translated, it gives CASSQGRGYTEAFF.

The table lists this clone with a count of one. The chain carries TRBV7-8 and TRBJ2-7; 10 bases agree with TRBD1. The CDR3 spans 15 residues. The J segment lost 4 bases and the V segment lost 6 bases, leaving 9 bases of the junction unmatched. Germline CDR1 and CDR2: SGHVS and FQNEAQ. CDR3 sequence: CASSSRDRGWYEQYF. CDR3 coding DNA: TGTGCCAGCAGTAGCCGGGACAGGGGTTGGTACGAGCAGTACTTC.

The sample holds a few counts of this clone. The CDR3, as DNA: TGTGCCAGCAGGTCGGGACACTCCTATGGCTACACCTTC. As protein: CASRSGHSYGYTF. The chain is built from TRBV27 and TRBJ1-2, with D possibly TRBD1 on 6 matching bases. Germline-derived CDR1 and CDR2 are MNHEY and SMNVEV (reference sequence). V gave up 6 bases and J gave up 4 bases, with 12 bases separating them. The CDR3 has 13 residues.

The chain links TRBV7-9 to TRBJ1-2, with D hard to call. V dropped 1 base and J dropped 5 bases, with 11 bases sitting between them. Germline loops: CDR1 SEHNR, CDR2 FQNEAQ (reference sequence). The CDR3 loop spans 14 amino acids. DNA for the CDR3: TGTGCCAGCAGCTTAGGTTTGGCAGGATATGGCTACACCTTC. It is translated as CASSLGLAGYGYTF.

This rearrangement joins TRBV27 to TRBJ1-2, with 8 bases identical to TRBD1. This CDR3 spans 17 amino acids. CDR1 MNHEY and CDR2 SMNVEV come from the germline V gene (reference sequence). With V trimmed by 0 bases and J by 1 base, 7 bases remained unmatched. The CDR3 sequence is CASSLSIGRGLNYGYTF. The CDR3 coding sequence is TGTGCCAGCAGTTTATCGATCGGCAGGGGGCTTAACTATGGCTACACCTTC.

V and J are TRBV10-3 and TRBJ1-3; weak D call: TRBD1 (5 bases). CDR1 and CDR2 (germline): ENHRY, SYGVKD. This CDR3 comprises 12 residues. The V end lost 8 bases, the J end lost 6 bases, and 11 bases lay between the germline ends. CDR3 region: CAIQGAANTIYF. The CDR3 DNA reads as TGTGCCATCCAGGGCGCGGCAAACACCATATATTTT.

This chain connects TRBV30 to TRBJ2-7, with 10 nucleotides matching TRBD1. J was trimmed by 3 bases and V by 5 bases; bases with no gene match: 7. Germline loops: CDR1 GTSNPN, CDR2 SVGIG (reference sequence). The CDR3 sequence is 14 residues long. The DNA of the CDR3 is TGTGCCTGGGGGAGGACAGGGGGTTTCTACGAGCAGTACTTC. This sequence encodes CAWGRTGGFYEQYF.

The V call is TRBV7-9, the J call TRBJ2-1; 7 bases are shared with TRBD1. Trimming at V came to 4 bases and at J to 5 bases, leaving 2 bases not matched to a gene. Germline values: CDR1 SEHNR, CDR2 FQNEAQ (reference sequence). The CDR3 sequence is 13 residues long. CDR3 residues: CASSWDRHNEQFF. The DNA of the CDR3 is TGTGCCAGCAGCTGGGACAGACACAATGAGCAGTTCTTC. Looking up the rest from reference TRBV7-9 and TRBJ2-1 gives the full variable domain: DTGVSQNPRHKITKRGQNVTFRCDPISEHNRLYWYRQTLGQGPEFLTYFQNEAQLEKSRLLSDRFSAERPKGSFSTLEIQRTEQGDSAMYLCASSWDRHNEQFFGPGTRLTVL.

The V and J genes are TRBV4-1 and TRBJ1-5, with D maybe TRBD1 (5 bases). The CDR3 is 16 residues long. Germline assignment: CDR1 MGHRA and CDR2 YSYEKL. The V and J ends lost 4 bases and 4 bases respectively, with 17 bases between them. CDR3: CASSPGGAIQNQPQHF. The CDR3 DNA reads TGCGCCAGCAGCCCGGGCGGGGCTATACAGAATCAGCCCCAGCATTTT.

This clone was seen only a few times. This rearrangement joins TRBV10-2 to TRBJ1-1; D perhaps matches TRBD1 (6 bases). Between the trimmed V and J ends, which lost 2 bases and 4 bases, there was a span of 11 bases. Germline CDR1 and CDR2: WSHSY and SAAADI. This CDR3 is 14 amino acids long. The CDR3 here is CASSETRGATEAFF. CDR3 nucleotides: TGCGCCAGCAGTGAGACCAGGGGTGCCACTGAAGCTTTCTTT.

This chain connects TRBV5-1 to TRBJ2-7; TRBD1 aligns across 8 bases. Trimming at V came to 4 bases and at J to 4 bases, leaving 7 bases not matched to a gene. Looked up from germline, CDR1 is SGHRS and CDR2 is YFSETQ. The CDR3 is 14 amino acids. CDR3 in DNA: TGCGCCAGCAGCCAAACAGGGGGTCTTTACGAGCAGTACTTC. Protein sequence: CASSQTGGLYEQYF.

This clone occurred once. The CDR3: CASSPILAGANSYEQYF. CDR3 sequence (DNA): TGTGCCAGCAGCCCAATACTAGCGGGAGCGAACTCCTACGAGCAGTACTTC. V usage is TRBV28 and J usage is TRBJ2-7; 11 positions match TRBD2. Germline V gives CDR1 MDHEN, CDR2 SYDVKM. V was pared by 6 bases and J by 0 bases, with 10 bases of the junction left unmatched. The CDR3 runs 17 residues.

The gene calls are TRBV21-1 and TRBJ1-3; the tabulated D call, TRBD1, remains unverified against the DNA. TRBV21-1 is shown as a pseudogene. This CDR3 region has 15 residues. CDR3: CASSLTTGGENTIYF. CDR3 sequence (DNA): TGTGCCAGCAGCCTAACAACAGGGGGCGAAAACACCATATATTTT.

J is TRBJ1-3 and V is TRBV4-2; possible D gene TRBD1, 5 bases. In germline, CDR1 is LGHNA, CDR2 YNFKEQ. The CDR3 consists of 13 residues. Trimming removed 1 base at V and 8 bases at J, with 9 bases between. As DNA, the CDR3 is TGTGCCAGCAGCCAAGGGGGCGTGGACACCATATATTTT. Its protein is CASSQGGVDTIYF.

The chain joins TRBV30 to TRBJ2-1; tentatively, D is TRBD2 (6 bases). V was pared by 2 bases and J by 7 bases, with 12 bases between. The CDR3 is 13 residues long. Per germline, CDR1 GTSNPN and CDR2 SVGIG (reference sequence). CDR3 protein: CAWSPGARNEQFF. The CDR3 nucleotides are TGTGCCTGGAGTCCGGGAGCAAGGAATGAGCAGTTCTTC.

The gene calls are TRBV5-1 and TRBJ2-3; TRBD2 matches 7 bases. CDR3 size: 14 residues. Germline CDR1 and CDR2: SGHRS and YFSETQ. After removal of 0 bases from V and 5 bases from J, the junction contained 3 bases not matched to a gene. CDR3 loop: CASSLVPGGDTQYF. The CDR3 bases are TGCGCCAGCAGCTTGGTACCGGGGGGAGATACGCAGTATTTT.

The V gene is TRBV18, the J gene TRBJ2-3; 12 nucleotides agree with TRBD2. The J segment lost 5 bases and the V segment lost 5 bases, leaving 8 bases of the junction unmatched. Germline V lookup: CDR1 KGHSH, CDR2 LQKENI. This CDR3 spans 16 amino acids. CDR3 sequence (DNA): TGTGCCAGCTCATTAACGACTAGCGGGAGCGAAGATACGCAGTATTTT. Protein: CASSLTTSGSEDTQYF.

This chain links TRBV2 with TRBJ2-3; 7 bases line up with TRBD2. The germline gives CDR1 SNHLY, CDR2 FYNNEI. Unmatched junction bases numbered 6, after V lost 6 bases and J lost 0 bases. The CDR3 length is 15 residues. The CDR3 reads CASSVSSGSTDTQYF. In DNA, the CDR3 is TGTGCCAGCAGCGTATCTAGCGGTAGCACAGATACGCAGTATTTT.

This rearrangement joins TRBV15 to TRBJ2-1; 7 bases fit TRBD2. This CDR3 spans 15 amino acids. Losses at the gene ends were 3 bases for V and 4 bases for J; bases not matched to a gene: 6. CDR1 and CDR2 from the germline V gene are LNHNV and YYDKDF (reference sequence). The CDR3 nucleotides are TGTGCCACCAGCAGTGGGCTAGCGGCTTACAATGAGCAGTTCTTC. It codes for CATSSGLAAYNEQFF.

This clone was detected only once. The chain employs TRBV4-2 and TRBJ2-2; TRBD2 might be the D (6 bases). The CDR3 totals 16 residues. V dropped 3 bases and J dropped 7 bases, with 18 bases sitting between them. Germline V gene data show CDR1 as LGHNA and CDR2 as YNFKEQ. The DNA of the CDR3 is TGTGCCAGCAGCCAGGCCCCCGGGAGTGGTATCGGGGAGCTGTTTTTT. Amino acids: CASSQAPGSGIGELFF.